This passage covers 4 T cell receptor beta chains from one sample sequenced in a study of a mutant IDH1 vaccine in newly diagnosed glioma. TCRdb keeps only in-frame clones here, not all; method: immunoSEQ multiplex PCR. The sample has about 51,000 clones; over 65% are singletons. Noted time point: baseline, week 1 (first vaccination visit). Stated treatment: pre-vaccination baseline after standard-of-care therapy. Sequencing used PBMCs, obtained from a glioma patient treated with radiotherapy, temozolomide or both. The receptors derive from a woman in her 40s with glioma.

The CDR3 nucleotides are TGTGCCATCGGGTGGGACAGCAGAAACACTGAAGCTTTCTTT. Translated, it gives CAIGWDSRNTEAFF. The chain employs TRBV10-3 and TRBJ1-1; TRBD1 matches 7 bases. Germline V lookup: CDR1 ENHRY, CDR2 SYGVKD. V shed 8 bases and J 2 bases; nucleotides not matched to a gene: 8. The CDR3 runs 14 residues.

V gene TRBV6-5 combines with J gene TRBJ1-4; 7 bases line up with TRBD1. The V gene end was trimmed by 5 bases and the J gene end by 4 bases; junction bases not matched to a gene: 4. The CDR3 length is 14 residues. Per germline, CDR1 MNHEY and CDR2 SVGAGI. The CDR3 nucleotides read TGTGCCAGCAGTCAGGGGGGACTTAATGAAAAACTGTTTTTT. Translating it yields CASSQGGLNEKLFF.

The J gene is TRBJ1-1, the V gene TRBV18; no clear D gene. The length of the CDR3 is 16 residues. The ends were cut back, 6 bases at V and 0 bases at J, with 17 bases in the middle. Germline-derived CDR1 and CDR2 are KGHSH and LQKENI. CDR3 region: CASSWSWIGLNTEAFF. CDR3 nucleotide sequence: TGTGCCAGCTCCTGGTCGTGGATTGGGCTGAACACTGAAGCTTTCTTT.

This chain connects TRBV6-1 to TRBJ1-2; TRBD1 might be the D (5 bases). Germline assignment: CDR1 MNHNS and CDR2 SASEGT. V shed 8 bases and J shed 7 bases, with 14 bases lying between them. The CDR3 contains 12 residues. For the CDR3, the DNA is TGTGCCAGCCGGGACCCTACTGGTGGCTACACCTTC. Amino acid sequence: CASRDPTGGYTF.